These 6 T cell receptor beta chains originate from one sample sequenced in a study of graft-versus-host responses after intestinal transplantation (dated by TCRdb to the early 2020s). Library method: the immunoSEQ multiplex PCR assay. TCRdb's version of the immuneACCESS table is confined to in-frame rearrangements and falls short of the full clone set. An unresolved V gene accounts for under half of the shortfall where checked; the remainder is of unknown origin. For this sample the table gives some 130,000 clones, of which approximately 94% were detected only once. Roughly 0.16% of the sample belongs to the ten largest clones. What these receptors recognize is not known. The time point label on this specimen signifies: cells obtained before transplantation from donor or recipient. The sample in question was unstimulated CD4+ T cells sorted from spleen or lymph node cells, obtained before intestinal transplant. These receptors came from a human donor who received an intestinal transplant.

The V and J genes are TRBV6-1 and TRBJ2-4, with D unresolved. V was cut by 2 bases and J by 15 bases, with 20 bases left in between. CDR3 size: 14 residues. Germline loops: CDR1 MNHNS, CDR2 SASEGT. The CDR3 loop is CASSETNMKREWYF. CDR3 DNA sequence: TGTGCCAGCAGTGAAACGAACATGAAACGAGAGTGGTACTTC.

The gene calls are TRBV9 and TRBJ2-7; D perhaps matches TRBD2 (5 bases). From germline, CDR1 is SGDLS and CDR2 YYNGEE. The CDR3 contains 15 residues. The ends were cut back, 1 base at V and 3 bases at J, with 14 bases in the middle. The CDR3 loop is CASSVSPTSSYEQYF. CDR3 DNA: TGTGCCAGCAGCGTATCCCCAACTAGTAGCTACGAGCAGTACTTC.

This rearrangement joins TRBV5-1 to TRBJ2-5; TRBD2 might be the D (6 bases). V was shortened by 4 bases and J by 2 bases, with 9 bases between the two germline ends. The CDR3 extends over 13 amino acids. CDR1 and CDR2 from the germline V gene are SGHRS and YFSETQ. The DNA for the CDR3 is TGCGCCAGCAGCCGACTAGGACAAGAGACCCAGTACTTC. It codes for CASSRLGQETQYF.

The chain couples TRBV21-1 to TRBJ2-7; TRBD1, the table's D call, lacks a check against the DNA. TRBV21-1 is a pseudogene locus. This CDR3 region has 12 residues. The CDR3 loop reads CASRGGYYEQYF. CDR3 DNA sequence: TGTGCCAGCCGAGGGGGATACTACGAGCAGTACTTC.

The rearrangement uses TRBV7-6 and TRBJ2-1; either TRBD1 or TRBD2 may supply D (5 bases each). The V end lost 2 bases, the J end lost 9 bases, and 14 bases lay between the germline ends. This CDR3 region has 14 residues. Looked up from germline, CDR1 is SGHVS and CDR2 is FNYEAQ. The CDR3 bases are TGTGCCAGCAGCTTACGGGACCGCGGCAGTGAGCAGTTCTTC. It is translated as CASSLRDRGSEQFF.

The chain recombines TRBV6-1 with TRBJ1-2; 7 positions match TRBD1. Losses at the gene ends were 2 bases for V and 3 bases for J; bases not matched to a gene: 6. CDR1 MNHNS and CDR2 SASEGT come from the germline V gene. CDR3 length: 15 amino acids. The CDR3 coding sequence is TGTGCCAGCAGTGAACACAGGGGAAATGACTATGGCTACACCTTC. It translates to CASSEHRGNDYGYTF.